These T cell receptor beta chains were read from a single sample in a study of low-dose radiotherapy and immunotherapy resistance in tumors. TCRdb re-called the reads through MiXCR, storing one row per CDR3 protein. The table lists roughly 48,000 distinct CDR3 sequences, approximately 33% of them singletons. Sequencing used PBMCs, obtained after low-dose radiotherapy plus immunotherapy. These receptor sequences come from a male donor with rectosigmoid adenocarcinoma. Each CDR3 is given with its conserved first and last residue. D genes are given only for firm matches. Clone size is not always given. Where it is, it says once, few, many or a class for expanded clones.

>TRBV25-1|16|NA|TRBJ2-3|many
TGTGCCAGCAGTGAATCGGTCCAAACCTCCACTGATACGCAGTATTTT
CASSESVQTSTDTQYF
>TRBV12-3/TRBV12-4|16|TRBD2|TRBJ2-3|many
TGTGCCAGCAGACCGGGGGCCAGCGGGAGACTAGATACGCAGTATTTT
CASRPGASGRLDTQYF
>TRBV23-1|15|NA|TRBJ2-3|many
TGCGCCAGCAGCCCCGGCGGAGGTGCGGGAGATACGCAGTATTTT
CASSPGGGAGDTQYF
>TRBV19|14|TRBD2|TRBJ2-1|many
TGTGCCTCCTCTAGCGGGGGGTCGTACAATGAGCAGTTCTTC
CASSSGGSYNEQFF
>TRBV28|14|TRBD2|TRBJ2-7|few
TGTGCCAGCAGCCGACTAGCGGGGGCCTACGAGCAGTACTTC
CASSRLAGAYEQYF
>TRBV6-2/TRBV6-3|16|TRBD1|TRBJ1-1|NA
TGTGCCAGCACGGTGTTTACAGGGGGAGCGAACACTGAAGCTTTCTTT
CASTVFTGGANTEAFF
>TRBV15|15|NA|TRBJ1-6|many
TGTGCCACCAGCAGAGCGACGGACAATAGTTCACCCCTCCACTTT
CATSRATDNSSPLHF
>TRBV7-2|13|NA|TRBJ2-5|NA
TGTGCCAGCAGCTCGACGGGGGCGGAGACCCAGTACTTC
CASSSTGAETQYF
>TRBV2|14|NA|TRBJ2-1|many
TGTGCCAGCAGCATGGGACGGGTCTACAATGAGCAGTTCTTC
CASSMGRVYNEQFF
>TRBV10-3|13|NA|TRBJ1-2|many
TGTGCCATCAGTGAAGACACTAACTATGGCTACACCTTC
CAISEDTNYGYTF
>TRBV4-2|18|NA|TRBJ2-1|NA
TGTGCCAGCAGCCAAGCGGTGGGGAAGAAGAGCTCCTACAATGAGCAGTTCTTC
CASSQAVGKKSSYNEQFF
>TRBV5-8|16|TRBD1|TRBJ2-5|NA
TGTGCCAGCAGCTTACTGGCAGGGGGCTACCAAGAGACCCAGTACTTC
CASSLLAGGYQETQYF
>TRBV6-5|14|TRBD1|TRBJ2-7|NA
TGTGCCAGCAGTTTAGGACAGGGGGCGAGGGAGCAGTACTTC
CASSLGQGAREQYF
>TRBV5-1|16|NA|TRBJ2-7|few
TGCGCCAGCAGCTTTAATACCCGACTTCAAATAAACGAGCAGTACTTC
CASSFNTRLQINEQYF
>TRBV5-6|11|NA|TRBJ1-2|many
TGTGCCAGCAGCCTGACTGATGGCTACACCTTC
CASSLTDGYTF
>TRBV2|13|NA|TRBJ1-3|few
TGTGCCAGCAGGGACAACTCTGGAAACACCATATATTTT
CASRDNSGNTIYF
>TRBV11-2|14|NA|TRBJ2-6|many
TGTGCCAGCAGCTGGGGTGTCTCGGCCAACGTCCTGACTTTC
CASSWGVSANVLTF
>TRBV29-1|12|NA|TRBJ2-7|NA
TGCAGCGTGGAGATTAGCTCCTACGAGCAGTACTTC
CSVEISSYEQYF
>TRBV20-1|14|NA|TRBJ2-7|NA
TGCAGTGCTGAAGTGACAGGGACTACCTACGAGCAGTACTTC
CSAEVTGTTYEQYF
>TRBV5-1|15|NA|TRBJ2-1|NA
TGCGCCAGCAGCTTGGCCCGGGAGCCGTACAATGAGCAGTTCTTC
CASSLAREPYNEQFF
>TRBV20-1|16|TRBD2|TRBJ2-1|NA
TGCAGTGCTAGATCCGGGACTAGCGGGAGGGACAATGAGCAGTTCTTC
CSARSGTSGRDNEQFF
>TRBV28|14|TRBD1|TRBJ1-5|many
TGTGCCAGCAGGCCGGGACAGGGAAGACAGCCCCAGCATTTT
CASRPGQGRQPQHF
>TRBV14|12|NA|TRBJ1-1|NA
TGTGCCAGCAGCCAAGATACCCTCGTGGCTTTCTTT
CASSQDTLVAFF
>TRBV12-3/TRBV12-4|19|TRBD2|TRBJ2-1|NA
TGTGCCAGCAGTTCTGAAGCCAGGACTAGCGGGAGGTCCTACAATGAGCAGTTCTTC
CASSSEARTSGRSYNEQFF
>TRBV5-1|14|NA|TRBJ1-5|many
TGCGCCAGCAGCTTGGCGACTAGCAATCAGCCCCAGCATTTT
CASSLATSNQPQHF
>TRBV4-2|17|NA|TRBJ2-3|many
TGTGCCAGCAGCCAAGATTTGATAGGACACCTCACAGATACGCAGTATTTT
CASSQDLIGHLTDTQYF
>TRBV12-3/TRBV12-4|15|TRBD1|TRBJ1-2|many
TGTGCCAGCAGTCTGACAGGGAAATCGGACTATGGCTACACCTTC
CASSLTGKSDYGYTF
>TRBV7-2|17|NA|TRBJ2-2|NA
NA
CASSPLAGGPAGELFFF
>TRBV7-9|14|NA|TRBJ2-3|many
TGTGCCAGCAGCTTAACTTCTCCCACAGATACGCAGTATTTT
CASSLTSPTDTQYF